The rows below give T cell receptor beta chains drawn from one sample of a study of memory B cells and T cells in multiple sclerosis. Their antigens remain unidentified. Clones were read by immunoSEQ multiplex PCR, and TCRdb kept only the in-frame ones, dropping some. The sample consists of over 35,000 clones, over 75% of them appearing once. What was sequenced was PBMCs from blood kept in culture. These receptors originate from a human donor with multiple sclerosis. Each CDR3 is given with its conserved first and last residue. The D gene is left open where the match is weak. Expanded clones get a size class; other rows say once, few or many, or leave the size out.

clone_size	v_call	j_call	d_call	cdr3_nt	cdr3_aa
.	TRBV11-2	TRBJ1-1	.	TGTGCCAGCAGCGGTTTGAGGGGCTTGAACACTGAAGCTTTCTTT	CASSGLRGLNTEAFF
.	TRBV14	TRBJ2-3	TRBD2	TGTGCCAGCAGCTTGGGACTAGCGGGGGACACAGATACGCAGTATTTT	CASSLGLAGDTDTQYF
once	TRBV7-9	TRBJ2-2	.	TGTGCCAGCAGCCCTAGGAGGGGGGACACCGGGGAGCTGTTTTTT	CASSPRRGDTGELFF
.	TRBV9	TRBJ1-1	TRBD1	TGTGCCAGCAGCGAGACAGGGAGCCCTTCCACTGAAGCTTTCTTT	CASSETGSPSTEAFF
.	TRBV6-5	TRBJ2-3	TRBD1	TGTGCCAGCAGTTACGGGGACAGACAGAAAGCAGATACGCAGTATTTT	CASSYGDRQKADTQYF
.	TRBV27	TRBJ2-7	TRBD1	TGTGCCAGCAGTCCGGGACAGGACTACGAGCAGTACTTC	CASSPGQDYEQYF
.	TRBV2	TRBJ1-4	.	TGTGCCAGCAGGGTAGGGGCGAATGAAAAACTGTTTTTT	CASRVGANEKLFF
.	TRBV19	TRBJ2-7	.	TGTGCCAGTAGTGAAATTCTGGGCTCCTACGAGCAGTACTTC	CASSEILGSYEQYF
.	TRBV6-5	TRBJ1-5	.	TGTGCCAGCAGTTACTCGCCTGGGGGTCAGCCCCAGCATTTT	CASSYSPGGQPQHF
.	TRBV4-3	TRBJ1-5	.	TGCGCCAGCAGCCAAACCCCCCGGCAGGGACCTAATCAGCCCCAGCATTTT	CASSQTPRQGPNQPQHF
.	TRBV7-8	TRBJ1-6	.	TGTGCCAGCAGCTTGGTACCGAGCTCCTATAATTCACCCCTCCACTTT	CASSLVPSSYNSPLHF
.	TRBV28	TRBJ1-3	TRBD1	TGTGCCAGCAGTTTGGACAGGGCCGACTCTGGAAACACCATATATTTT	CASSLDRADSGNTIYF
once	TRBV19	TRBJ1-1	TRBD1	TGTGCCAGTAGTAGGGGTCGACAGGGCAACACTGAAGCTTTCTTT	CASSRGRQGNTEAFF
.	TRBV18	TRBJ1-1	TRBD1	TGTGCCAGCTTAGGACAGGGGATGGGTGAAGCTTTCTTT	CASLGQGMGEAFF
.	TRBV6-1	TRBJ1-1	.	TGTGCCAGCAGTGACGGAGAAAGTTCCGGAGACACTGAAGCTTTCTTT	CASSDGESSGDTEAFF
few	TRBV7-2	TRBJ1-4	TRBD1	TGTGCCAGCAGCTTAGTGTTGACAGGGTCAGTGGAACTGTTTTTT	CASSLVLTGSVELFF
.	TRBV30	TRBJ2-7	.	TGTGCCGGGGATAATGAATACTACGAGCAGTACTTC	CAGDNEYYEQYF
.	TRBV5-6	TRBJ2-3	.	TGTGCCAGCAGCTTGAGGTTGCAGCACGCTAGCACAGATACGCAGTATTTT	CASSLRLQHASTDTQYF
.	TRBV27	TRBJ2-2	.	TGTGCCAGCAGTTTAGTACAGTCGAACACCGGGGAGCTGTTTTTT	CASSLVQSNTGELFF
.	TRBV11-2	TRBJ2-7	TRBD1	TGTGCCAGCAGCTTACCCCTAACCGGGACAGGATTCTACGAGCAGTACTTC	CASSLPLTGTGFYEQYF
.	TRBV5-6	TRBJ2-7	TRBD1	TGTGCCAGCAGAAGACAGGGGCTTTCGGGGGAGCAGTACTTC	CASRRQGLSGEQYF
.	TRBV7-6	TRBJ2-5	TRBD2	TGTGCCAGCAGCTTAGTTCGGGGGGGTGCTTCGGAGACCCAGTACTTC	CASSLVRGGASETQYF
.	TRBV5-1	TRBJ2-2	TRBD1	TGCGCCAGCAGCCCGGACAGGGACACCGGGGAGCTGTTTTTT	CASSPDRDTGELFF
once	TRBV28	TRBJ1-2	.	TGTGCCAGCAGTTTTGTCCATTCTATAGTCTATGGCTACACCTTC	CASSFVHSIVYGYTF
.	TRBV6-6	TRBJ2-4	.	TGTGCCAGCAGTCGCGTCGTCGGGGGCCAAAACATTCAGTACTTC	CASSRVVGGQNIQYF
few	TRBV18	TRBJ2-7	TRBD1	TGTGCCAGCTCGGCGGACAGGTACGCGGGCTACGAGCAGTACTTC	CASSADRYAGYEQYF
once	TRBV30	TRBJ2-5	TRBD1	TGTGCCTGGAGTCTCTCGGGGACAGGGTGGACCCAGTACTTC	CAWSLSGTGWTQYF
.	TRBV7-9	TRBJ1-3	.	TGTGCCAGCAGCTTAGGTGGCTCTGGAAACACCATATATTTT	CASSLGGSGNTIYF
.	TRBV19	TRBJ1-3	.	TGTGCCAGTAGTATCGGACCCAGCTCTGGAAACACCATATATTTT	CASSIGPSSGNTIYF
.	TRBV30	TRBJ2-3	TRBD1	TGTGCCTGGAGTCTAGTGGACAGGGACACAGATACGCAGTATTTT	CAWSLVDRDTDTQYF
.	TRBV6-5	TRBJ1-2	TRBD1	TGTGCCAGCAGTCCGGGACAGATCTATGGCTACACCTTC	CASSPGQIYGYTF
.	TRBV6-4	TRBJ1-5	.	TGTGCCAGCAGCCCGGGCCCGGGGGGTTATCAGCCCCAGCATTTT	CASSPGPGGYQPQHF
.	TRBV2	TRBJ2-2	.	TGTGCCAGCAGTGTCGGCAGAAACACCGGGGAGCTGTTTTTT	CASSVGRNTGELFF
.	TRBV19	TRBJ1-4	.	TGTGCCAGTAGTATAACTCGTGGTGCAACTAATGAAAAACTGTTTTTT	CASSITRGATNEKLFF
.	TRBV12-5	TRBJ2-1	.	TGTGCTAGTGGTTCCGGGACTCTCTACAATGAGCAGTTCTTC	CASGSGTLYNEQFF
once	TRBV12-2	TRBJ1-1	.	TGTGCAAGTCGCGATCGGCGATCGAACACTGAAGCTTTCTTT	CASRDRRSNTEAFF
.	TRBV29-1	TRBJ1-1	TRBD1	TGCAGCGTTGCGGGACAGGGGAACACTGAAGCTTTCTTT	CSVAGQGNTEAFF
.	TRBV19	TRBJ2-2	.	TGTGCCAGTACCACGGACCACGGCACCGGGGAGCTGTTTTTT	CASTTDHGTGELFF
.	TRBV9	TRBJ2-2	TRBD1	TGTGCCAGCAGCCCGGGACAGGGGGCGATCGGGGAGCTGTTTTTT	CASSPGQGAIGELFF
.	TRBV6-1	TRBJ1-1	.	TGTGCCAGCTTCACCGCGGCTGAAGCTTTCTTT	CASFTAAEAFF
.	TRBV18	TRBJ2-3	TRBD1	TGTGCCAGCTCACCCCCGCTTTTGTCGGGACAGGGGTATTTT	CASSPPLLSGQGYF
.	TRBV7-3	TRBJ2-5	.	TGTGCCAGCAGCTTCGGGACGTTGGAGACCCAGTACTTC	CASSFGTLETQYF
once	TRBV5-1	TRBJ2-7	.	TGCGCCAGCAGCTTGGGGGAGCTGAACGAGCAGTACTTC	CASSLGELNEQYF
.	TRBV19	TRBJ1-4	.	TGTGCCAGTAGCGGTCACTCAACTAATGAAAAACTGTTTTTT	CASSGHSTNEKLFF
.	TRBV6-1	TRBJ1-2	.	TGTGCCAGCAGTGAACGGTCAGGGTTCTATGGCTACACCTTC	CASSERSGFYGYTF
.	TRBV7-9	TRBJ1-1	.	TGTGCCAGCAGCTTAGAGGTCTCGTCAGACCTGAACACTGAAGCTTTCTTT	CASSLEVSSDLNTEAFF
.	TRBV4-3	TRBJ1-5	.	TGCGCCAGCAGCCAAGGAAAGAACTCAGGTCAGCCCCAGCATTTT	CASSQGKNSGQPQHF
.	TRBV2	TRBJ1-1	.	TGTGCCCGACGGACAAAGAACACTGAAGCTTTCTTT	CARRTKNTEAFF
.	TRBV19	TRBJ2-3	.	TGTGCCAGTAGTATAGATCCAGGGGGGATTGGAGGTACGCAGTATTTT	CASSIDPGGIGGTQYF